Presented here are 6 T cell receptor beta chains from one specimen sequenced in a study of cytomegalovirus exposure and HLA in healthy donors. PCR involved 60 Vbeta and 13 Jbeta primers. The assay was immunoSEQ multiplex PCR, and TCRdb's table has in-frame clones only and misses some. The sample has some 150,000 clones, roughly three quarters seen once. Sequences were obtained from PBMCs. These TCRs come from a woman between 45 and 65 years old in good health and CMV-seronegative.

This chain uses TRBV25-1 with TRBJ2-7; a weak D match, TRBD2 (5 bases). V lost 3 bases, J lost 2 bases, and 14 bases lay in between. The CDR3 is 15 residues long. The germline V gene has CDR1 MGHDK and CDR2 SYGVNS. CDR3 bases: TGTGCCAGCAGTGACAATGCGCGGGCCCCCTACGAGCAGTACTTC. Its translation is CASSDNARAPYEQYF.

The CDR3 DNA reads as TGTGCCAGCAGTACTGACTGGACAGGGACCTACGAGCAGTACTTC. This translates into CASSTDWTGTYEQYF. The rearrangement joins TRBV27 to TRBJ2-7, with TRBD1 matching 8 bases. CDR3 length equals 15 residues. Per germline, CDR1 MNHEY and CDR2 SMNVEV (reference sequence). The V and J ends lost 5 bases and 2 bases, in that order; junction bases with no gene match: 8.

The rearrangement links TRBV2 to TRBJ2-7; the match to TRBD1 covers 7 bases. J gave up 0 bases and V 6 bases, and 5 bases lay outside the gene matches. The germline V gene has CDR1 SNHLY and CDR2 FYNNEI. The CDR3 is 14 amino acids. CDR3 loop: CASRKQGSSYEQYF. The CDR3 DNA reads TGTGCCAGCAGAAAACAGGGGAGCTCCTACGAGCAGTACTTC.

To note about this clone: The same CDR3 can be traced to other DNA sequences in this sample. The chain has TRBV9 and TRBJ1-4; D ambiguous. Germline V CDR1 and CDR2: SGDLS, YYNGEE. The CDR3 totals 15 residues. Trimming stripped 0 bases from V and 6 bases from J, with 12 bases between. CDR3 in amino acids: CASSVDLTSDEKLFF. CDR3 nucleotide sequence: TGTGCCAGCAGCGTAGATCTGACAAGTGATGAAAAACTGTTTTTT. The full variable domain, its missing parts supplied by reference TRBV9 and TRBJ1-4, is DSGVTQTPKHLITATGQRVTLRCSPRSGDLSVYWYQQSLDQGLQFLIQYYNGEERAKGNILERFSAQQFPDLHSELNLSSLELGDSALYFCASSVDLTSDEKLFFGSGTQLSVL.

V usage is TRBV19 and J usage is TRBJ1-2; TRBD1 matches 9 bases. V trimming: 6 bases; J trimming: 7 bases; junction bases outside the gene matches: 9. The CDR3 covers 14 residues. CDR1 is LNHDA, CDR2 SQIVND, per germline (reference sequence). The CDR3 DNA follows: TGTGCCAGTAGGAATCGGGACAGGGAAATTGGCTACACCTTC. Protein: CASRNRDREIGYTF.

The chain has TRBV7-8 and TRBJ2-2; D not certain. The CDR3 length is 15 residues. Germline CDR1 reads SGHVS; CDR2 reads FQNEAQ. V gave up 1 base and J gave up 3 bases, with 9 bases separating them. The DNA of the CDR3 is TGTGCCAGCAGCTTAGGTACCGGGTACACCGGGGAGCTGTTTTTT. It codes for CASSLGTGYTGELFF.